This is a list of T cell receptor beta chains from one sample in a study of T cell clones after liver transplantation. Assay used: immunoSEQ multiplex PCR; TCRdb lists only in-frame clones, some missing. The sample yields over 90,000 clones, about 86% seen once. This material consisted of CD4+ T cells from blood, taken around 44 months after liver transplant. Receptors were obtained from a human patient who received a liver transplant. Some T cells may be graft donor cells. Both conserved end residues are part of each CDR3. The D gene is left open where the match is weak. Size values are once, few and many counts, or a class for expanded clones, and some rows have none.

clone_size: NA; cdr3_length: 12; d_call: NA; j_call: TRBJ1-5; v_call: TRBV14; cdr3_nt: TGTGCCAGCAGCCAAGAAAATCAGCCCCAGCATTTT; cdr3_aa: CASSQENQPQHF
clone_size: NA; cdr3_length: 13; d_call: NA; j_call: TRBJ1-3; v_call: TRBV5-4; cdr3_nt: TGTGCCAGCAGCTTAGGGACTAGAAACACCATATATTTT; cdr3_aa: CASSLGTRNTIYF
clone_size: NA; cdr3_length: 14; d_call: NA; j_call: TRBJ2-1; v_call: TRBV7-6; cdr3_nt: TGTGCCAGCAGCTCTTTGGGGCTCAACAATGAGCAGTTCTTC; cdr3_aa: CASSSLGLNNEQFF
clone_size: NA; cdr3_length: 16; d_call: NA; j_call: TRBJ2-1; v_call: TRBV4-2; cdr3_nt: TGTGCCAGCAGCCAAGCCCAGGGGAGCTCCTACAATGAGCAGTTCTTC; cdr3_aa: CASSQAQGSSYNEQFF
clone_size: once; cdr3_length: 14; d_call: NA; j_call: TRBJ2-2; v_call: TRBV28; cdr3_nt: TGTGCCAGCAGTTTCCCCCAGCGGGCCGGGGAGCTGTTTTTT; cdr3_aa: CASSFPQRAGELFF
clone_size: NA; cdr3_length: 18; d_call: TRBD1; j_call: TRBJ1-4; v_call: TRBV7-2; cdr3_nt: TGTGCCAGCAGCGCTCTTGGGGCGCAGGGGGCAACTAATGAAAAACTGTTTTTT; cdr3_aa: CASSALGAQGATNEKLFF
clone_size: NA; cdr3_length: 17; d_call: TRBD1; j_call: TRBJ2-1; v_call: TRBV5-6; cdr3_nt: TGTGCCAGCACCAGCCTAAGACAGGGGGCTCCTTACAATGAGCAGTTCTTC; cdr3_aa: CASTSLRQGAPYNEQFF
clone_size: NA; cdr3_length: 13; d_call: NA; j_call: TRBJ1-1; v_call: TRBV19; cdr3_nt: TGTGCCAGTAGCATACTCGGGAGGAATGAAGCTTTCTTT; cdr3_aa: CASSILGRNEAFF
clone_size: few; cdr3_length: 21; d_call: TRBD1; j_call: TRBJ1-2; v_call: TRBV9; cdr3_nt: TGTGCCAGCAGCCCGAGCCGGGACAGGGGGCGACGCTCTACCCTTAACTATGGCTACACCTTC; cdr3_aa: CASSPSRDRGRRSTLNYGYTF
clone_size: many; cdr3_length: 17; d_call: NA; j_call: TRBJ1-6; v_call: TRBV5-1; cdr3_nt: TGCGCCAGCAGCTTGGAAGATCCCCGCTCCTATAATTCACCCCTCCACTTT; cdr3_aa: CASSLEDPRSYNSPLHF
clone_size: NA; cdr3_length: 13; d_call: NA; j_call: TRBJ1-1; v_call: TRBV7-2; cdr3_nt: TGTGCCAGCAGCGAAACTGGGGGAAGTAGAGCTTTCTTT; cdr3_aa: CASSETGGSRAFF
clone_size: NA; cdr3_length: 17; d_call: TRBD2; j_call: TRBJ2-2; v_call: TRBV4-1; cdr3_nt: TGCGCCAGCAGCCCCACGGAGGCAGCGGGAGGGACCGGGGAGCTGTTTTTT; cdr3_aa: CASSPTEAAGGTGELFF
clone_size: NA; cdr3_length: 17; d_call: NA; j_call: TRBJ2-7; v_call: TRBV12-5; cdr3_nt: TGTGCTAGTGGTTTGGGGGATCTGGGGCAGGGATCCTACGAGCAGTACTTC; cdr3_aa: CASGLGDLGQGSYEQYF
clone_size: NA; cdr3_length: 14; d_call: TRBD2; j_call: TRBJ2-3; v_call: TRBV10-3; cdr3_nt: TGTGCCATCAGTGAACCGGGGGGGAGGGATACGCAGTATTTT; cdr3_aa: CAISEPGGRDTQYF
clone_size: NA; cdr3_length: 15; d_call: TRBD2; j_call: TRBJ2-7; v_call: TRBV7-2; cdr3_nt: TGTGCCAGCAGTTTCACGGGACTAGCAGCTAACGAGCAGTACTTC; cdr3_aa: CASSFTGLAANEQYF
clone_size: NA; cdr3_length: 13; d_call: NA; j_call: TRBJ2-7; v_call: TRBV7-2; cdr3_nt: TGTGCCAGCAGCCCTAGTGTCTCCTACGAGCAGTACTTC; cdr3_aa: CASSPSVSYEQYF
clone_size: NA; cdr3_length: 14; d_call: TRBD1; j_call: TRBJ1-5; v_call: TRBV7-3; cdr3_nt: TGTGCCAGCAGCCGGGACAGGGGGCATCAGCCCCAGCATTTT; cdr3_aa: CASSRDRGHQPQHF
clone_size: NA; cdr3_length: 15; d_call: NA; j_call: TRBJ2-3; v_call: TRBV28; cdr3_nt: TGTGCCAGCAGTCCCTTGGGGGGTCGCACAGATACGCAGTATTTT; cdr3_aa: CASSPLGGRTDTQYF
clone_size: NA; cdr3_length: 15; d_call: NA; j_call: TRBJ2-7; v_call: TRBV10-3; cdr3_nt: TGTGCCATCAGTGAGTCCGAAACACTAAGCTACGAGCAGTACTTC; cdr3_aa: CAISESETLSYEQYF
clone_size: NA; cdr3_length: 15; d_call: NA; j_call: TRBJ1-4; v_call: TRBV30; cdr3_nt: TGTGCCTGGAGTGTACGAAGGGACCGAGGTGAAAAACTGTTTTTT; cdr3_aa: CAWSVRRDRGEKLFF
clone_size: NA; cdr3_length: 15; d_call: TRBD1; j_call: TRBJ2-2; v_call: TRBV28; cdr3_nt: TGTGCCAGCAGCGGCGGACAGGGGGTCACCGGGGAGCTGTTTTTT; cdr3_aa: CASSGGQGVTGELFF
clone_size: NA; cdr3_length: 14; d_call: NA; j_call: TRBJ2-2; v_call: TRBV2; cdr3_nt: TGTGCCAGCAGGGGGGAATGGAACACCGGGGAGCTGTTTTTT; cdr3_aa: CASRGEWNTGELFF
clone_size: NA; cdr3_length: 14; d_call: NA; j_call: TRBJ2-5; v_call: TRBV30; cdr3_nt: TGTGCCTGGAGTGAGCCGAACCAAGGAGAGACCCAGTACTTC; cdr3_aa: CAWSEPNQGETQYF